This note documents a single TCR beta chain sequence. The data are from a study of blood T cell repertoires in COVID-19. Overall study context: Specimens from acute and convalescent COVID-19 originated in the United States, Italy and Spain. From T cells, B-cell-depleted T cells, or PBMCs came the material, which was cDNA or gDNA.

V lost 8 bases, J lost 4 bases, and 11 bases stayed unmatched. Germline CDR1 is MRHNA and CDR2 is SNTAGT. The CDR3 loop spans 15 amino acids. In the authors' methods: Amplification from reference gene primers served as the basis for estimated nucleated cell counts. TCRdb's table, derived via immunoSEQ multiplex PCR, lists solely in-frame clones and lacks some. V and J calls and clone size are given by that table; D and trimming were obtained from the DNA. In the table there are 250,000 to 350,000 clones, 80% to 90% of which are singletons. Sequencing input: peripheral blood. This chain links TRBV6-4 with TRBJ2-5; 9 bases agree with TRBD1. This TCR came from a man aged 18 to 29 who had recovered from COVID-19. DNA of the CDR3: TGTGCCAGCGGGAGGACAGGGGCGGTGGTAGAGACCCAGTACTTC. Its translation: CASGRTGAVVETQYF.